This paragraph covers one T cell receptor beta chain sequence. Antigen: not known. This entry belongs to a study of graft-versus-host responses after intestinal transplantation. Study information: After anti-thymocyte globulin induction, recipients took tacrolimus and steroids for three to four years. General study results and limits: High graft-versus-host to host-versus-graft clonal ratios were found in allografts of patients who had graft-donor T cell macrochimerism.

Data came from immunoSEQ multiplex PCR; TCRdb stores just in-frame clones and leaves some out. Of roughly 39,000 clones detected, about 95% appear once; the ten largest clones hold less than 0.25%. From germline, CDR1 is SGHRS and CDR2 YFSETQ. The CDR3 is 15 residues long. Trimming stripped 4 bases from V and 5 bases from J, with 15 bases between. The sequence came from a human donor who was the organ donor for an intestinal transplant. This chain joins TRBV5-1 and TRBJ2-2; D remains ambiguous. The sequencing here drew on unstimulated CD8+ T cells sorted from spleen or lymph node cells, taken before transplant. CDR3 bases: TGCGCCAGCAGCCTGGGCCTTAACGGTACCGGGGAGCTGTTTTTT. It specifies CASSLGLNGTGELFF.